The rows below give T cell receptor beta chains drawn from one sample of a study of blood T cell repertoires in COVID-19. The repertoire was sequenced with immunoSEQ multiplex PCR; TCRdb's copy has only in-frame clones and lacks some. The sample carries some 270,000 clones, around 93% recorded once. Sequencing input: PBMCs or T cells enriched from blood (not recorded which). The receptors stem from a man aged 35 to 55 who had been exposed to COVID-19. Both conserved end residues are part of each CDR3. Fields, in order: J gene, V gene, CDR3 protein.

j_call: TRBJ1-4
v_call: TRBV12-3/TRBV12-4
cdr3_aa: CASSHRGGEKLFF

j_call: TRBJ2-3
v_call: TRBV5-4
cdr3_aa: CASSLGTSGNTDTQYF

j_call: TRBJ1-1
v_call: TRBV28
cdr3_aa: CASSSGQGHTEAFF

j_call: TRBJ1-2
v_call: TRBV6-2/TRBV6-3
cdr3_aa: CASSYSKRVIYGYTF

j_call: TRBJ2-7
v_call: TRBV5-1
cdr3_aa: CASSYKRDRGSYEQYF

j_call: TRBJ1-2
v_call: TRBV28
cdr3_aa: CASSSLDRNYGYTF

j_call: TRBJ1-2
v_call: TRBV30
cdr3_aa: CAWSVQQVDGYTF

j_call: TRBJ2-3
v_call: TRBV7-6
cdr3_aa: CASSLASVAGRGTQYF

j_call: TRBJ2-7
v_call: TRBV12-3/TRBV12-4
cdr3_aa: CASSLTHEQYF

j_call: TRBJ2-3
v_call: TRBV30
cdr3_aa: CAWSPGLLTDTQYF

j_call: TRBJ1-2
v_call: TRBV4-2
cdr3_aa: CASSQAVYGYTF

j_call: TRBJ1-5
v_call: TRBV4-1
cdr3_aa: CASSQREDQPQHF

j_call: TRBJ1-2
v_call: TRBV11-2
cdr3_aa: CASSAAYPSGKLVF

j_call: TRBJ1-1
v_call: TRBV18
cdr3_aa: CASSPPSGAGNTEAFF

j_call: TRBJ2-7
v_call: TRBV2
cdr3_aa: CASSVGLAVTYEQYF

j_call: TRBJ1-5
v_call: TRBV28
cdr3_aa: CASSLFGGRFSNQPQHF

j_call: TRBJ2-7
v_call: TRBV7-6
cdr3_aa: CASSLVASGDSSYEQYF

j_call: TRBJ2-2
v_call: TRBV7-3
cdr3_aa: CASSLSQGATGELFF

j_call: TRBJ1-2
v_call: TRBV12-3/TRBV12-4
cdr3_aa: CASRSRQGLYTF

j_call: TRBJ1-5
v_call: TRBV30
cdr3_aa: CAWSVGQGIVWNQPQHF

j_call: TRBJ1-2
v_call: TRBV3-1/TRBV3-2
cdr3_aa: CASSQGGGNYGYTF

j_call: TRBJ2-4
v_call: TRBV19
cdr3_aa: CASSSSRRKPQEYF

j_call: TRBJ2-7
v_call: TRBV28
cdr3_aa: CASSRLAGPPGEQYF

j_call: TRBJ1-2
v_call: TRBV9
cdr3_aa: CASTNQGAYGYTF

j_call: TRBJ1-1
v_call: TRBV5-6
cdr3_aa: CASSLDIGTLSGEAFF

j_call: TRBJ2-1
v_call: TRBV9
cdr3_aa: CASSVAGLAGVGYNEQFF

j_call: TRBJ1-4
v_call: TRBV7-2
cdr3_aa: CASSLRARQATNEKLFF

j_call: TRBJ1-1
v_call: TRBV19
cdr3_aa: CASTIKITGDTEAFF

j_call: TRBJ2-1
v_call: TRBV28
cdr3_aa: CASSSDRGDEQFF

j_call: TRBJ1-5
v_call: TRBV5-6
cdr3_aa: CASSQGEDEAQHF

j_call: TRBJ2-5
v_call: TRBV4-3
cdr3_aa: CASSLGQGDQETQYF

j_call: TRBJ1-2
v_call: TRBV12-3/TRBV12-4
cdr3_aa: CASSPQGPYGYTF

j_call: TRBJ1-4
v_call: TRBV5-1
cdr3_aa: CASSTPTNEKLFF

j_call: TRBJ2-7
v_call: TRBV2
cdr3_aa: CASSRETYRLGTGSEQYF

j_call: TRBJ2-1
v_call: TRBV10-1
cdr3_aa: CASAGTSGAYNEQFF

j_call: TRBJ2-5
v_call: TRBV3-1/TRBV3-2
cdr3_aa: CASSHDGHLKETQYF

j_call: TRBJ2-2
v_call: TRBV5-1
cdr3_aa: CASSSRTSGGNTGELFF

j_call: TRBJ1-2
v_call: TRBV4-3
cdr3_aa: CASSQELTPYDGYTF

j_call: TRBJ1-1
v_call: TRBV19
cdr3_aa: CASSNGVGTEAFF

j_call: TRBJ2-3
v_call: TRBV4-3
cdr3_aa: CASSQGTGVDTQYF

j_call: TRBJ2-5
v_call: TRBV7-3
cdr3_aa: CASSASGTSLETQYF

j_call: TRBJ2-7
v_call: TRBV10-2
cdr3_aa: CASSESLVEQYF

j_call: TRBJ1-1
v_call: TRBV5-5
cdr3_aa: CASSLRAGTEAFF

j_call: TRBJ1-1
v_call: TRBV24-1
cdr3_aa: CATSAKDREVAEAFF

j_call: TRBJ1-5
v_call: TRBV30
cdr3_aa: CAWSSGEGQPQHF

j_call: TRBJ2-2
v_call: TRBV28
cdr3_aa: CASSSGGVGTGELFF